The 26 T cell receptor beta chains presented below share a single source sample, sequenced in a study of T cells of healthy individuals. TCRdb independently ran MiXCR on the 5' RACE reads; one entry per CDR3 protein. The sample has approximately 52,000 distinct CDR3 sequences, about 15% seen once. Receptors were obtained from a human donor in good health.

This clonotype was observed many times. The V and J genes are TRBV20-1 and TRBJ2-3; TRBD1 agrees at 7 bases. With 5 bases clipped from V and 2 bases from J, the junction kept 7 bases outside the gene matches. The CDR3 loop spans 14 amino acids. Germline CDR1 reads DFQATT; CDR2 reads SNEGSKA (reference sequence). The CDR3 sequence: CSADRDTSTDTQYF. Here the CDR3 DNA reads TGCAGTGCTGACAGGGACACCTCCACAGATACGCAGTATTTT.

The CDR3, as DNA: TGTGCCAGCAGCCTCGTAACCCCCGGAGAGCAGTACTTC. This gives the protein CASSLVTPGEQYF. The chain couples TRBV14 to TRBJ2-4; D remains unclear. This CDR3 contains 13 residues. The germline CDR1 and CDR2 sequences are SGHDN and FVKESK. Trimming took 4 bases from V and 13 from J, leaving 17 bases between them.

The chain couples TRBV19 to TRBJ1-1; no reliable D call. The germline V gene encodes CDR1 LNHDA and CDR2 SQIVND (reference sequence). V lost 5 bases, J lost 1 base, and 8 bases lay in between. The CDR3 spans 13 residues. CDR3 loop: CASSAQTNTEAFF. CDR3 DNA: TGTGCCAGTAGTGCACAGACGAACACTGAAGCTTTCTTT.

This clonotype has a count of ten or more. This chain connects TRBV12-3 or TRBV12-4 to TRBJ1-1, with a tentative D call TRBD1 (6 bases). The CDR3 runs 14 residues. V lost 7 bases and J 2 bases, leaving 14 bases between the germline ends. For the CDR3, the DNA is TGTGCCAGCATCCGAGGACAGCTTAACACTGAAGCTTTCTTT. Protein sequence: CASIRGQLNTEAFF.

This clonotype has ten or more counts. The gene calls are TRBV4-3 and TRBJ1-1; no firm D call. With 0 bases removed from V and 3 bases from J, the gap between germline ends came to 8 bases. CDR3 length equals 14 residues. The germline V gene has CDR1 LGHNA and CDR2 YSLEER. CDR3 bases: TGCGCCAGCAGCCAAGATAACGGATACACTGAAGCTTTCTTT. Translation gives CASSQDNGYTEAFF.

The CDR3 loop is CASSQGARSYEQYF. CDR3 nucleotides: TGTGCCAGCAGCCAAGGGGCCCGCTCCTACGAGCAGTACTTC. V usage is TRBV3-1 and J usage is TRBJ2-7; D is unresolved. The V end was cut by 1 base, the J end by 0 bases, with 7 bases between. The CDR3 runs 14 residues. The germline gives CDR1 LGHDT, CDR2 YNNKEL (reference sequence).

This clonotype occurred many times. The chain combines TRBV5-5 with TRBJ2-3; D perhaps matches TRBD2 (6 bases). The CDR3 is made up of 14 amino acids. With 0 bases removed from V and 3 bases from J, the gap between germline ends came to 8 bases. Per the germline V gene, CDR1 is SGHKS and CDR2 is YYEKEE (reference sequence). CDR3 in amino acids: CASSLAGSTDTQYF. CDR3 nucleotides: TGTGCCAGCAGCTTGGCCGGGAGTACAGATACGCAGTATTTT.

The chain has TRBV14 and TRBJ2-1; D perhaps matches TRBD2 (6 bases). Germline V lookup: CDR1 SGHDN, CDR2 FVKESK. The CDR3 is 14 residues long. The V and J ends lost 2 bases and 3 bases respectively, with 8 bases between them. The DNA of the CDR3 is TGTGCCAGCAGCCAACGGAGGGGCTACAATGAGCAGTTCTTC. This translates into CASSQRRGYNEQFF.

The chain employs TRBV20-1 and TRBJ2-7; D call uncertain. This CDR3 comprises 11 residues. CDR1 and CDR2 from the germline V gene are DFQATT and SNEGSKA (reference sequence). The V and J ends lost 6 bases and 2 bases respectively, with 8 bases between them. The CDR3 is CSAKGPYEQYF. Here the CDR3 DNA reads TGCAGTGCCAAAGGGCCCTACGAGCAGTACTTC.

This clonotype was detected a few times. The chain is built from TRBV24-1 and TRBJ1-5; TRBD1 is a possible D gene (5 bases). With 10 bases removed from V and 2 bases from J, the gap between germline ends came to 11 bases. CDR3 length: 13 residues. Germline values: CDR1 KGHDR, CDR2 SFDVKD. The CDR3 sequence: CATQGWGNQPQHF. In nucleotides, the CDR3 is TGTGCCACTCAGGGATGGGGCAATCAGCCCCAGCATTTT.

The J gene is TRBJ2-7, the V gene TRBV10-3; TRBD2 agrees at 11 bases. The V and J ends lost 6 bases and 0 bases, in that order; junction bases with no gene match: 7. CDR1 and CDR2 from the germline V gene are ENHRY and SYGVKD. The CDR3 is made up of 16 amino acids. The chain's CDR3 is CAIRASGGISSYEQYF. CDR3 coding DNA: TGTGCCATCAGAGCTAGCGGGGGGATCTCCTCCTACGAGCAGTACTTC.

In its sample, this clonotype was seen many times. The CDR3, as DNA: TGTGCCAGCAGTGAGTTTAGGGGTAATTCACCCCTCCACTTT. Its protein is CASSEFRGNSPLHF. The rearrangement uses TRBV6-4 and TRBJ1-6, with D possibly being TRBD1 (5 bases). V was trimmed by 3 bases and J by 6 bases, leaving 9 bases between them. Germline loops: CDR1 MRHNA, CDR2 SNTAGT. The CDR3 covers 14 residues.

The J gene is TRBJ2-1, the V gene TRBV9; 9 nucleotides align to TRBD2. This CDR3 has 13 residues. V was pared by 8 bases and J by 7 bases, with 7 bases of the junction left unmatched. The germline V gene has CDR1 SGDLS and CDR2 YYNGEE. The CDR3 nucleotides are TGTGCCAGGAAGCGGGAGGTTTGGAATGAGCAGTTCTTC. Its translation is CARKREVWNEQFF.

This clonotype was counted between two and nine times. DNA for the CDR3: TGCAGTGTGAGTGGGGACAGGGGGCGAAACTATGGCTACACCTTC. This sequence encodes CSVSGDRGRNYGYTF. This sequence joins TRBV20-1 and TRBJ1-2; TRBD1 aligns across 12 bases. In germline, CDR1 is DFQATT, CDR2 SNEGSKA (reference sequence). The CDR3 runs 15 residues. The V and J ends lost 7 bases and 2 bases, in that order; junction bases with no gene match: 8.

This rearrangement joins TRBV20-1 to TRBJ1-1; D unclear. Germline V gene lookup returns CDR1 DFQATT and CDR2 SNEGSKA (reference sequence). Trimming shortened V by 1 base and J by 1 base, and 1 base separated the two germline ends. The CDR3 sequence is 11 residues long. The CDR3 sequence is CSARGNTEAFF. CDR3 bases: TGCAGTGCTAGAGGGAACACTGAAGCTTTCTTT.

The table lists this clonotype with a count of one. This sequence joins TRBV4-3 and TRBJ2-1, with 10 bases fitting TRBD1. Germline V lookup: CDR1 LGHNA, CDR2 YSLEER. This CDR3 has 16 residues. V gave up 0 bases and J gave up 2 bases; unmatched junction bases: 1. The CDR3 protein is CASSQEGQGPYNEQFF. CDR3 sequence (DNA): TGCGCCAGCAGCCAAGAGGGACAGGGGCCCTACAATGAGCAGTTCTTC.

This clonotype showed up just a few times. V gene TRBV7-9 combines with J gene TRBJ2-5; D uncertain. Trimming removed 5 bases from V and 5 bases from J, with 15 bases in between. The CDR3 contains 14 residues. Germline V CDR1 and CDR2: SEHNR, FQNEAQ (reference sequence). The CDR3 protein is CASSPRAATETQYF. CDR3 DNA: TGTGCCAGCAGCCCAAGGGCAGCGACGGAGACCCAGTACTTC.

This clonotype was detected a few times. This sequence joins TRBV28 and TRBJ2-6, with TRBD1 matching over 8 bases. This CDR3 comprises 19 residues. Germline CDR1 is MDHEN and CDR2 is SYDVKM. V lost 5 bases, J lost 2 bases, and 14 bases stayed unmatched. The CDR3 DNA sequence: TGTGCCAGCAGTACTCCCAGGACAGGGAGCCTCACTGGGGCCAACGTCCTGACTTTC. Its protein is CASSTPRTGSLTGANVLTF.

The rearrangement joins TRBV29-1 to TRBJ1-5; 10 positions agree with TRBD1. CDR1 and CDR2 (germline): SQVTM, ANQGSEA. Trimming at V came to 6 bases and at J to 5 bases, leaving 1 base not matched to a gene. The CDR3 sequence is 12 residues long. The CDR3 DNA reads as TGCAGCGTAGGGACAGGGGATCAGCCCCAGCATTTT. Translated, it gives CSVGTGDQPQHF.

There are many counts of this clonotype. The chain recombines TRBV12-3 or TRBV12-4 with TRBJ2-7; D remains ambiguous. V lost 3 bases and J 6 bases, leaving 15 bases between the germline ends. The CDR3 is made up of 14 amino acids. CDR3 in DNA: TGTGCCAGCAGTTTGTTGGGATTGCCCGGCGAGCAGTACTTC. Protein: CASSLLGLPGEQYF.

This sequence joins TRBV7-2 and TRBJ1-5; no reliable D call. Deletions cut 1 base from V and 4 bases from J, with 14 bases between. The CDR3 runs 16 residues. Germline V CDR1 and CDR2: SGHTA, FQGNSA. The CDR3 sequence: CASSLVVSAGNQPQHF. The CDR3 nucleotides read TGTGCCAGCAGCTTAGTCGTATCGGCAGGAAATCAGCCCCAGCATTTT.

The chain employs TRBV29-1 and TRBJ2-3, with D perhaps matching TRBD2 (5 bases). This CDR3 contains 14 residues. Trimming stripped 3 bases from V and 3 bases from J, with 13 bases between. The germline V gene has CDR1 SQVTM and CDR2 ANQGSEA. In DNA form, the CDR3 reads TGCAGCGTTGAGGACGGGATAGGTACAGATACGCAGTATTTT. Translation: CSVEDGIGTDTQYF.

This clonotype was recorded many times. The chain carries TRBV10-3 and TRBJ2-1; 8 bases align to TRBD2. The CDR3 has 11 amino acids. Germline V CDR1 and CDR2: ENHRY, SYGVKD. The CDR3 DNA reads TGTGTAGCGGGAACTTCCAATGAGCAGTTCTTC. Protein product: CVAGTSNEQFF.

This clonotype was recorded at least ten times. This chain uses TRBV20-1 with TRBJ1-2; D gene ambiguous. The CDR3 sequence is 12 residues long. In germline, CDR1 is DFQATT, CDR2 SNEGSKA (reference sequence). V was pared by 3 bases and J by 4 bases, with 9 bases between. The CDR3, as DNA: TGCAGTGCTAGCGTAGAGACCTATGGCTACACCTTC. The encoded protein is CSASVETYGYTF.

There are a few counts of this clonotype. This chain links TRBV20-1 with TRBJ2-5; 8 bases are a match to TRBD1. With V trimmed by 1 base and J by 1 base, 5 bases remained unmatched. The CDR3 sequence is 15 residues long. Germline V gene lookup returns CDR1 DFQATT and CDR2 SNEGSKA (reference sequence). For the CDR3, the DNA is TGCAGTGCTAGAGCGAGGGACAGGCTCCAAGAGACCCAGTACTTC. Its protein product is CSARARDRLQETQYF.

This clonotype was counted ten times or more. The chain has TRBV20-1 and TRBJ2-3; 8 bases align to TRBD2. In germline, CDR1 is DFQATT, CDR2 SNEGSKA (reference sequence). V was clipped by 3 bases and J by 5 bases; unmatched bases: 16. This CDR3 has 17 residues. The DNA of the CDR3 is TGCAGTGCTAGGGACAGTCGATTTAGCGGGGATGTAGATACGCAGTATTTT. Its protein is CSARDSRFSGDVDTQYF.